This T cell receptor beta chain was sequenced in a study of early T cells in non-severe SARS-CoV-2 infection (dated by TCRdb to the early 2020s). As for the study more broadly: Because TCR sequencing relied on bulk RNA taken from unsorted whole blood, pairing of alpha and beta chains was not possible.

Broad study findings and their caveats: VDJdb matching was skewed toward anti-spike CD8 responses, so virus-specific expansions were likely underestimated and private and CD4 specificities were missed.

Comment on this clonotype: Its antigen remains unidentified. Base qualities are not provided; no much larger clone lies one nucleotide away.

Libraries were made using 5' RACE. Reads for this sample came from a NextSeq 500. In the TCR library protocol, unique molecular identifiers were attached to individual cDNA molecules to correct for PCR bias and sequencing error. Sequencing covered both TCR alpha and beta chains, and within each sample the abundances of alpha and beta sequences were tightly co-correlated. The paper's data handling went like this. V gene, J gene and CDR3 annotation of TCR sequences was performed with Decombinator V4. TCRs were defined as expanded if a significant change between any two time points was detected under a Poisson model with p below 0.0001. TCR abundances were normalised to the total number of TCRs sequenced per sample and expressed as counts per million. A search of VDJdb, accessed on 1 November 2021, was run for TCRs annotated to CMV, EBV and SARS-CoV-2, with TCRs annotated for multiple antigens excluded. In TCRdb, the public reads were trimmed at Q25 with fastp and aligned with MiXCR, with productive beta chains retained. Rows merge per CDR3 protein into single entries with the most common DNA and genes. V and J calls and clone size were set by TCRdb, not the authors. This sample gives roughly 88,000 distinct CDR3 sequences in total; around 15% of them show up just once. About 6% of the sample is in the top ten clones.

A case-control design nested within a healthcare worker cohort in London, UK, was used, with weekly nasopharyngeal swab PCR tests and blood sampling performed. Between 23 and 31 March 2020, the week of the UK lockdown, healthcare workers were enrolled and then followed up weekly for as long as 16 weeks. The sample was whole blood. This sequence was found in an adult who was a healthcare worker with PCR-confirmed SARS-CoV-2 infection or an uninfected control (not recorded which).

The CDR3 protein is CASSQNSLAKNIQYF. The sequenced DNA: TGTGCCAGCAGCCAGAACAGCCTAGCCAAAAACATTCAGTACTTC. The rearrangement joined TRBV7-9 to TRBJ2-4; the D gene is not confidently resolved. CDR1 SEHNR and CDR2 FQNEAQ are derived from the germline V gene (reference sequence). The CDR3 covers 15 residues, taking in both the cysteine and the phenylalanine. Left in the record is the CDR3 DNA by itself, 45 bases read in frame from the first base. V was cut back by 5 bases and J by 0 bases, leaving a gap of 11 bases between them.